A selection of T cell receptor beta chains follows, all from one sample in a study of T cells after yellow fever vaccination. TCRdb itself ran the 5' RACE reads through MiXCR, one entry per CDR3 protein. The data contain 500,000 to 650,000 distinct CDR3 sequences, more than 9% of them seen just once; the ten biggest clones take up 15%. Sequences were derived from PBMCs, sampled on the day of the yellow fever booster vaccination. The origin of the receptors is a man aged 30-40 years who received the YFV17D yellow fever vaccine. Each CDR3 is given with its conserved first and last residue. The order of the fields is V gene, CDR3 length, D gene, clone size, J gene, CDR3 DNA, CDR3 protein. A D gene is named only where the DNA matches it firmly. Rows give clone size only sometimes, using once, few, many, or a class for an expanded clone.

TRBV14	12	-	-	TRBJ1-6	TGTGCCAGCAGCCCGAGTAATTCACCCCTCCACTTT	CASSPSNSPLHF
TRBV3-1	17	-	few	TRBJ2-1	TGTGCCAGCAGCCAAGCCTCCGGGGTAGCGCGCGCCTCCGAGCAGTTCTTC	CASSQASGVARASEQFF
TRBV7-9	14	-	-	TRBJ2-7	TGTGCCAGCAGCTCTGTCCAGACACCGAGGGAGCAGTACTTC	CASSSVQTPREQYF
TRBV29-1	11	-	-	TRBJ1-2	TGCAGCGTCCTAGGACGGTATGGCTACACCTTC	CSVLGRYGYTF
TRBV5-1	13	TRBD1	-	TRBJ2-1	TGCGCCAGCAGCTCCGACAGGGGCAATGAGCAGTTCTTC	CASSSDRGNEQFF
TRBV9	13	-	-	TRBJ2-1	TGTGCCAGCAGCGTCTCTAGGAACAATGAGCAGTTCTTC	CASSVSRNNEQFF
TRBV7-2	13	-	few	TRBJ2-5	TGTGCCAGCAGCTTAATGGGCGTCGTGACCCAGTACTTC	CASSLMGVVTQYF
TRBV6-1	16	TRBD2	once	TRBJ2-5	TGTGCCAGCGCGATGGGGCTAGCGGGAGGCCAAGAGACCCAGTACTTC	CASAMGLAGGQETQYF
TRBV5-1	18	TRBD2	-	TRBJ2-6	TGCGCCAGCAGCTTGGTAGTAGCGGGAGCTGCTGGGGCCAACGTCCTGACTTTC	CASSLVVAGAAGANVLTF
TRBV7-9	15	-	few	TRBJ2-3	TGTGCCAGCAGCTTAGGGCAGGCCGGCACAGATACGCAGTATTTT	CASSLGQAGTDTQYF
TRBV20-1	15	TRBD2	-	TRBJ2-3	TGCAGTGCTAGCGGAGCGGGAGGGCCAACAGATACGCAGTATTTT	CSASGAGGPTDTQYF
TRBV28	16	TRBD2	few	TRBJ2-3	TGTGCCAGCAGTCAGACTAGCGGGAGGCCCACAGATACGCAGTATTTT	CASSQTSGRPTDTQYF
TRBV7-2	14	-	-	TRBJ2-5	TGTGCCAGCAGCCAAAGAATGATCCAAGAGACCCAGTACTTC	CASSQRMIQETQYF
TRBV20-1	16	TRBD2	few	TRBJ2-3	TGCAGTGCTCCCGCGGCTAGCGGGAGGGGCACAGATACGCAGTATTTT	CSAPAASGRGTDTQYF
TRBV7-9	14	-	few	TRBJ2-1	TGTGCCAGCAGCTTAGCACCCCTAATGAATGAGCAGTTCTTC	CASSLAPLMNEQFF
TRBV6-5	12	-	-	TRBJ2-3	TGTGCCTCAGGCACGGTGACAGATACGCAGTATTTT	CASGTVTDTQYF
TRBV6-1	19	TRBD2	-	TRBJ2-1	TGTGCCAGCAGGGGGACTAGCGGGAGGTCGTGGAACCGCTACAATGAGCAGTTCTTC	CASRGTSGRSWNRYNEQFF
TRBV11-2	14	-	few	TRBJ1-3	TGTGCCAGCAGCTTACAGGTCTCTGGAAACACCATATATTTT	CASSLQVSGNTIYF
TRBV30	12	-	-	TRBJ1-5	TGTGCCTGGAGTGTATCGACGCAGGCCCAGCATTTT	CAWSVSTQAQHF
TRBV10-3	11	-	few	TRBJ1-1	TGTGCCACAGCAGATAACACTGAAGCTTTCTTT	CATADNTEAFF
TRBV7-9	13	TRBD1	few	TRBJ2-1	TGTGCCAGCAGCTGGACAGGGGGTTATGAGCAGTTCTTC	CASSWTGGYEQFF
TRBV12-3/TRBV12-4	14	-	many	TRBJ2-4	TGTGCCAGCAGTTCTCCGGGACTGGTAAACATTCAGTACTTC	CASSSPGLVNIQYF
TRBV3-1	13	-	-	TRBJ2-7	TGTGCCAGTGGTAGCGGTCCCCCCTACGAGCAGTACTTC	CASGSGPPYEQYF
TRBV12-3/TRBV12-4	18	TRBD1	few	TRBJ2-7	TGTGCCAGCAGTCCTGGGGACAGGGGGTTTGGGACCTCCTACGAGCAGTACTTC	CASSPGDRGFGTSYEQYF
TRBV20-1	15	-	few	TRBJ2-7	TGCAGTGCCGAAGGACTCGAACTAGCTTTCTACGAGCAGTACTTC	CSAEGLELAFYEQYF
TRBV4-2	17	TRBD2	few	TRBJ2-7	TGTGCCAGCAGCCAACCTGGGACTAGCGGAGCCTACTACGAGCAGTACTTC	CASSQPGTSGAYYEQYF
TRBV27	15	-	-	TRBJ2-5	TGTGCCAGCAGAGACAGGGAGGGGCTCCAAGAGACCCAGTACTTC	CASRDREGLQETQYF
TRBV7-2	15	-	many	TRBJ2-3	TGTGCCAGCAGCTTATCGAAGGGGGGCACAGATACGCAGTATTTT	CASSLSKGGTDTQYF
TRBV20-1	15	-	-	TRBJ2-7	TGCAGTGCTTCCCAAAAGGGTGGCCTGTCTTACGAGCAGTACTTC	CSASQKGGLSYEQYF
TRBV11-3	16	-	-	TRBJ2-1	TGTGCCAGCAGCGTAAACTACGCTAGGAGTATCAATGAGCAGTTCTTC	CASSVNYARSINEQFF
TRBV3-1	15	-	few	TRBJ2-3	TGTGCCAGCAGCCAAGATTGGCGAAGTCTCGGTACGCAGTATTTT	CASSQDWRSLGTQYF
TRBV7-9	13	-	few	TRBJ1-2	TGTGCCAGCAGCTTAGAAGGACGGCGGGGCTACACCTTC	CASSLEGRRGYTF
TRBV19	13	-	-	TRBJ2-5	TGTGCCAGTAGTATACTTGGCCAAGAGTCCCAGTACTTC	CASSILGQESQYF
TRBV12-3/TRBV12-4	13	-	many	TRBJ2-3	TGTGCCAGCAGTGGACAGCTCACAGATACGCAGTATTTT	CASSGQLTDTQYF
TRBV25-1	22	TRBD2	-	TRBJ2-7	TGTGCCAGCTCCTGGACTAGCGGGAGGGCCGCCACATTCAAATTAGAGATTTACGAGCAGTACTTC	CASSWTSGRAATFKLEIYEQYF
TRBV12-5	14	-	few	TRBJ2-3	TGTGCTAGTGGTTTAGGGGCCCCCACAGATACGCAGTATTTT	CASGLGAPTDTQYF
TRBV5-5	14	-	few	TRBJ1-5	TGTGCCAGCAGCTTGAGGACAGCTGTACAGCCCCAGCATTTT	CASSLRTAVQPQHF
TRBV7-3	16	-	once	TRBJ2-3	TGTGCCAGCAGCTTAACAGACTCCCAGATCACAGATACGCAGTATTTT	CASSLTDSQITDTQYF
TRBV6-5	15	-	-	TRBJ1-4	TGTGCCAGCAGTTACTCGTGGGGCTACAATGAAAAACTGTTTTTT	CASSYSWGYNEKLFF
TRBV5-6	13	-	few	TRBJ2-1	TGTGCCAGCAGCTTTTTAGCCGGGAGTGAGCAGTTCTTC	CASSFLAGSEQFF
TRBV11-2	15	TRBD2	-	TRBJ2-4	TGTGCCAGCCGGGCTAGCGGGAGTTCCAAAAACATTCAGTACTTC	CASRASGSSKNIQYF
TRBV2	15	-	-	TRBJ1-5	TGTGCCAGCAGCGAGTGGGGCGCCCGTTATCAGCCCCAGCATTTT	CASSEWGARYQPQHF